Listed here are 22 T cell receptor beta chains from one sample, sequenced in a study of blood T cell dynamics during melanoma immunotherapy (dated by TCRdb to between 2020 and 2021). The time point tag for this specimen amounts to: week 3, after first cycle of checkpoint inhibitor. The library was made by the immunoSEQ multiplex PCR assay. TCRdb provides this immuneACCESS table in a form limited to in-frame rearrangements. Some clones are lacking; in checked studies, under half of them reflect an unresolved V gene, and why the rest are absent is not known. The sample profile shows 14,000 to 15,000 clones; around 90% of them were found once. 6.5% to 9.5% of the sample belongs to the ten largest clones. Sample: blood, taken from a patient treated with checkpoint blockade. These receptors all come from a human donor with melanoma.

The chain recombines TRBV5-8 with TRBJ1-2; D ambiguous. Germline lookup yields CDR1 SGHTS and CDR2 YDEGEE. This CDR3 spans 13 amino acids. Trimming removed 7 bases from V and 4 bases from J, with 14 bases in between. The CDR3 here is CASPRGGSYGYTF. DNA for the CDR3: TGTGCCAGCCCCCGAGGAGGGTCCTATGGCTACACCTTC.

The chain uses TRBV6-5 and TRBJ1-1; maybe TRBD1 (6 bases). This CDR3 is built from 14 residues. Per the germline V gene, CDR1 is MNHEY and CDR2 is SVGAGI. V was pared by 4 bases and J by 1 base, with 10 bases between. The CDR3 nucleotides read TGTGCCAGCAGTTCAGGGGCACGGAACACTGAAGCTTTCTTT. Amino acid sequence: CASSSGARNTEAFF.

The rearrangement links TRBV9 to TRBJ2-3; D ambiguous. The CDR3 totals 15 residues. V lost 0 bases and J lost 6, with 14 bases in between. CDR1 SGDLS and CDR2 YYNGEE come from the germline V gene. The CDR3 sequence is CASSVEGRRMDTQYF. CDR3 coding DNA: TGTGCCAGCAGCGTAGAAGGTAGGAGAATGGATACGCAGTATTTT. The variable domain in full, with the rest retrieved from reference TRBV9 and TRBJ2-3, is DSGVTQTPKHLITATGQRVTLRCSPRSGDLSVYWYQQSLDQGLQFLIQYYNGEERAKGNILERFSAQQFPDLHSELNLSSLELGDSALYFCASSVEGRRMDTQYFGPGTRLTVL.

V usage is TRBV7-2 and J usage is TRBJ1-2; D is perhaps TRBD1 (6 bases). Germline-derived CDR1 and CDR2 are SGHTA and FQGNSA. The CDR3 contains 14 residues. Between the trimmed V and J ends, which lost 1 base and 2 bases, there was a span of 8 bases. In DNA form, the CDR3 reads TGTGCCAGCAGCTTAGGAACAGGGAACTATGGCTACACCTTC. Translated: CASSLGTGNYGYTF.

On this clone: Other nucleotide sequences in the sample specify the same CDR3. The J gene is TRBJ2-3, the V gene TRBV28; D not resolved. The CDR3 length is 13 residues. V lost 7 bases, J lost 4 bases, and 12 bases lay in between. CDR1 is MDHEN, CDR2 SYDVKM, per germline. CDR3 amino acids: CASTPGRSDTQYF. In DNA, the CDR3 is TGTGCCAGCACCCCAGGTCGGTCAGATACGCAGTATTTT.

The V and J genes are TRBV30 and TRBJ2-5; no clear D. The CDR3 length is 12 residues. With 5 bases removed from V and 5 bases from J, the gap between germline ends came to 12 bases. The germline V gene encodes CDR1 GTSNPN and CDR2 SVGIG (reference sequence). The CDR3 coding sequence is TGTGCCTGGTCCCGTGGGTGGGAGACCCAGTACTTC. It specifies CAWSRGWETQYF. Full variable domain (outside the CDR3, taken from reference TRBV30 and TRBJ2-5): SQTIHQWPATLVQPVGSPLSLECTVEGTSNPNLYWYRQAAGRGLQLLFYSVGIGQISSEVPQNLSASRPQDRQFILSSKKLLLSDSGFYLCAWSRGWETQYFGPGTRLLVL.

This chain joins TRBV7-3 and TRBJ1-1; D is undetermined. Per germline, CDR1 SGHTA and CDR2 FQGTGA. The CDR3 runs 13 residues. Trimming shortened V by 2 bases and J by 8 bases, and 12 bases separated the two germline ends. DNA of the CDR3: TGTGCCAGCAGCTTAGAGAAGAGGACCGAAGCTTTCTTT. As protein: CASSLEKRTEAFF.

The J gene is TRBJ1-2, the V gene TRBV13; D might be TRBD1 (5 bases). V was pared by 5 bases and J by 8 bases, with 15 bases between. This CDR3 contains 13 residues. Per germline, CDR1 PRHDT and CDR2 FYEKMQ (reference sequence). The CDR3 sequence is CASSQPGTVGYTF. DNA of the CDR3: TGTGCCAGCAGCCAACCGGGGACGGTGGGCTACACCTTC.

This chain links TRBV4-3 with TRBJ2-1; 10 bases align to TRBD2. The trim removed 0 bases at V and 3 bases at J, leaving 8 bases unmatched. This CDR3 is 18 amino acids long. In germline, CDR1 is LGHNA, CDR2 YSLEER. In nucleotides, the CDR3 is TGCGCCAGCAGCCAAGATGGGTCTAGCGGGAGCATCTACAATGAGCAGTTCTTC. This gives the protein CASSQDGSSGSIYNEQFF.

The chain combines TRBV27 with TRBJ2-1, with 9 nucleotides matching TRBD1. CDR1 and CDR2 from the germline V gene are MNHEY and SMNVEV (reference sequence). The CDR3 is made up of 15 amino acids. The V gene end was trimmed by 9 bases and the J gene end by 1 base; junction bases not matched to a gene: 7. CDR3 in amino acids: CASTSGTGSYNEQFF. CDR3 coding DNA: TGTGCCAGTACCTCCGGGACAGGGTCCTACAATGAGCAGTTCTTC.

The J gene is TRBJ2-1, the V gene TRBV28, with D unclear. Trimming left V 7 bases short and J 0 bases short, with 10 bases between. CDR3 length: 14 amino acids. Looked up from germline, CDR1 is MDHEN and CDR2 is SYDVKM. CDR3 coding DNA: TGTGCCAGCACGACTGGAAGCTCCTACAATGAGCAGTTCTTC. As protein: CASTTGSSYNEQFF.

This clone was counted only a few times. V and J are TRBV28 and TRBJ2-7; D might be TRBD1 (5 bases). V lost 6 bases and J 0 bases, leaving 21 bases between the germline ends. This CDR3 has 17 amino acids. Germline CDR1 is MDHEN and CDR2 is SYDVKM. The CDR3 bases are TGTGCCAGCAGGACGCCGCACAGGCGAGGTTCCTCCTACGAGCAGTACTTC. The encoded protein is CASRTPHRRGSSYEQYF.

This clone has a single count. The rearrangement uses TRBV7-2 and TRBJ2-1; 15 bases map to TRBD2. V shed 1 base and J 10 bases; nucleotides not matched to a gene: 5. CDR1 and CDR2 from the germline V gene are SGHTA and FQGNSA. The CDR3 is 16 residues long. In DNA form, the CDR3 reads TGTGCCAGCAGCTTAGTTGGACTAGCGGGAGGGCCGGAGCAGTTCTTC. Its protein product is CASSLVGLAGGPEQFF.

The chain links TRBV4-3 to TRBJ2-7; a weak D match, TRBD1 (5 bases). V lost 4 bases and J lost 6, with 13 bases in between. The length of the CDR3 is 13 residues. The germline CDR1 and CDR2 sequences are LGHNA and YSLEER. The CDR3, as DNA: TGCGCCAGCAGCCGAACCCAGGGAAGCGAGCAGTACTTC. Translation gives CASSRTQGSEQYF.

The chain carries TRBV7-2 and TRBJ1-4; 7 positions agree with TRBD1. V lost 5 bases, J lost 6 bases, and 12 bases stayed unmatched. Germline-derived CDR1 and CDR2 are SGHTA and FQGNSA. This CDR3 spans 16 amino acids. The chain's CDR3 is CASSRGGDRKDEKLFF. CDR3 sequence (DNA): TGTGCCAGCAGCCGCGGTGGGGACAGAAAAGATGAAAAACTGTTTTTT.

This clone was picked up a small number of times. The rearrangement links TRBV18 to TRBJ1-5, with TRBD1 identical over 10 bases. Germline V lookup: CDR1 KGHSH, CDR2 LQKENI. After removal of 6 bases from V and 2 bases from J, the junction contained 4 bases not matched to a gene. This CDR3 has 15 residues. CDR3 sequence reads: CASSPGTGGNQPQHF. The DNA for the CDR3 is TGTGCCAGCTCCCCCGGGACAGGGGGCAATCAGCCCCAGCATTTT.

This clone was found a few times. An end of the junction does not agree with germline; a read error may underlie this. The chain couples TRBV7-7 to TRBJ1-1; D unclear. The CDR3 is 13 amino acids. CDR1 and CDR2 from the germline V gene are SSHAT and FNYEAQ (reference sequence). Here the CDR3 reads CASSLVENTEAFF. As DNA, the CDR3 is TGTGCTAGCAGCTTGGTGGAGAACACTGAAGCTTTCTTT.

The chain carries TRBV19 and TRBJ1-2; D uncertain. Germline loops: CDR1 LNHDA, CDR2 SQIVND (reference sequence). The CDR3 has 13 amino acids. V was cut by 7 bases and J by 1 base, with 10 bases left in between. As DNA, the CDR3 is TGTGCCAGTAACCCGGGAGGTAACTATGGCTACACCTTC. Its translation is CASNPGGNYGYTF.

J is TRBJ2-2 and V is TRBV18; D is uncertain. Germline loops: CDR1 KGHSH, CDR2 LQKENI. V lost 2 bases and J lost 6, with 10 bases in between. The CDR3 covers 14 residues. The CDR3 DNA sequence: TGTGCCAGCTCACCAGGCGATTTGTCCGGGGAGCTGTTTTTT. This encodes CASSPGDLSGELFF. Drawing the rest from reference TRBV18 and TRBJ2-2, the complete variable domain is NAGVMQNPRHLVRRRGQEARLRCSPMKGHSHVYWYRQLPEEGLKFMVYLQKENIIDESGMPKERFSAEFPKEGPSILRIQQVVRGDSAAYFCASSPGDLSGELFFGEGSRLTVL.

The chain links TRBV29-1 to TRBJ2-3; D is tentatively TRBD1 or TRBD2 (6 bases each). V gave up 6 bases and J gave up 3 bases, with 13 bases separating them. The germline V gene encodes CDR1 SQVTM and CDR2 ANQGSEA. The CDR3 has 13 residues. The CDR3: CSVTRGQTDTQYF. CDR3 in DNA: TGCAGCGTGACTCGGGGGCAGACAGATACGCAGTATTTT.

The J gene is TRBJ2-3, the V gene TRBV6-6; the D is unclear. There are 16 residues in the CDR3. Trimming removed 5 bases from V and 0 bases from J, with 15 bases in between. Looked up from germline, CDR1 is MNHNY and CDR2 is SVGAGI (reference sequence). The CDR3: CASSAQVSSSTDTQYF. DNA for the CDR3: TGTGCCAGCAGTGCCCAAGTTAGCTCTAGCACAGATACGCAGTATTTT.

The CDR3 spells CASRRVGGANYEQYF. As DNA, the CDR3 is TGTGCCAGCCGTCGCGTGGGGGGGGCAAACTACGAGCAGTACTTC. This rearrangement joins TRBV27 to TRBJ2-7, with a weak D call TRBD2 (7 bases). The CDR3 length is 15 residues. Germline CDR1 MNHEY, CDR2 SMNVEV (reference sequence). The ends were cut back, 8 bases at V and 3 bases at J, with 20 bases in the middle.